This TCR beta chain originates from a study of Graves' ophthalmopathy and Graves' hyperthyroidism. Turning to the study itself: The collection of peripheral blood took place at initial diagnosis, before any treatment.

The CDR3 consists of 11 residues. The V gene's germline CDR1 is LNHNV and CDR2 YYDKDF (reference sequence). Trimming took off 3 bases at V and 8 bases at J, with 7 bases between the two ends. Findings of the study overall: Appearing in blood as well were most expanded thyroid clonotypes above 0.001 frequency.

From RNA, the CDR3 regions of TCR beta chains were amplified and sequenced. HTBI primers primed a first-round RT-PCR, and a second-round multiplex PCR followed. Each CDR3 protein is one row after TCRdb ran MiXCR on the multiplex PCR reads. The data show tens of thousands of distinct CDR3 sequences, around half seen once. A remark on this clonotype: Its antigen is still unknown.

The TCR was taken from an adult woman with stable Graves' hyperthyroidism. The sequencing input was peripheral blood. The chain joins TRBV15 to TRBJ1-2; D may be TRBD1 (5 bases). The CDR3 nucleotides read TGTGCCACCAGCAGTGGGGGGGGCTACACCTTC. Translation gives CATSSGGGYTF.